The 8 T cell receptor beta chains in this list originate from one sample, sequenced in a study of OX40 agonist ivuxolimab in advanced cancers. Profiled with immunoSEQ multiplex PCR; TCRdb holds only in-frame clones, not every one. This sample yields about 86,000 clones, of which roughly nine tenths are seen a single time; 8% to 9.5% belongs to the top ten. Sample: CD4+ or CD8+ T cells sorted from blood, taken in a trial of the OX40 agonist ivuxolimab. Receptors originate from an adult with an advanced solid tumor such as melanoma, head and neck, liver or kidney cancer.

The rearrangement links TRBV9 to TRBJ2-7; perhaps TRBD1 as D (7 bases). The germline CDR1 and CDR2 sequences are SGDLS and YYNGEE. This CDR3 is 15 amino acids long. Trimming left V 4 bases short and J 4 bases short, with 18 bases between. The CDR3 here is CASSFDPSGGYEQYF. The CDR3 DNA reads TGTGCCAGCAGCTTCGACCCCTCAGGGGGGTACGAGCAGTACTTC. Filled out from reference TRBV9 and TRBJ2-7, the complete variable domain reads DSGVTQTPKHLITATGQRVTLRCSPRSGDLSVYWYQQSLDQGLQFLIQYYNGEERAKGNILERFSAQQFPDLHSELNLSSLELGDSALYFCASSFDPSGGYEQYFGPGTRLTVT.

The J gene is TRBJ2-3, the V gene TRBV28; 8 bases align to TRBD2. The CDR3 is made up of 12 amino acids. Trimming at V came to 10 bases and at J to 3 bases, leaving 3 bases not matched to a gene. Germline V gene data show CDR1 as MDHEN and CDR2 as SYDVKM. In DNA form, the CDR3 reads TGTGCCAACTCGGGGGGGACAGATACGCAGTATTTT. Translated, it gives CANSGGTDTQYF.

This clone was observed a few times. The V and J genes are TRBV5-1 and TRBJ2-2, with TRBD1 matching over 12 bases. Per germline, CDR1 SGHRS and CDR2 YFSETQ. Germline trimming cut 3 bases from V and 6 bases from J; bases unmatched to any gene: 0. The CDR3 sequence is 14 residues long. The DNA of the CDR3 is TGCGCCAGCAGCTGGGACAGGGGGCCCGGGGAGCTGTTTTTT. The encoded protein is CASSWDRGPGELFF.

The chain joins TRBV11-2 to TRBJ1-2; 7 nucleotides agree with TRBD1. The CDR3 length is 16 residues. V lost 0 bases to trimming and J lost 4 bases; unmatched junction nucleotides: 8. Germline V gene lookup returns CDR1 SGHAT and CDR2 FQNNGV. The CDR3 DNA reads as TGTGCCAGCAGCTTAGAATCAGGGGGAGGGATCTATGGCTACACCTTC. Protein: CASSLESGGGIYGYTF.

Here the CDR3 DNA reads TGTGCTAGTGGTTTGGTCGGGAGTATTGACGAGCAGTACTTC. Translation gives CASGLVGSIDEQYF. The chain uses TRBV12-5 and TRBJ2-7; a weak D match, TRBD2 (6 bases). CDR3 size: 14 residues. The germline V gene has CDR1 LGHNT and CDR2 FRNRAP. V lost 0 bases and J lost 5, with 11 bases in between.

The chain recombines TRBV19 with TRBJ1-1; 11 positions match TRBD1. The V gene end was trimmed by 6 bases and the J gene end by 5 bases; junction bases not matched to a gene: 5. CDR3 size: 14 residues. Germline loops: CDR1 LNHDA, CDR2 SQIVND (reference sequence). The CDR3 protein is CASRGTGGGTEAFF. CDR3 coding DNA: TGTGCCAGTAGGGGGACAGGGGGAGGTACTGAAGCTTTCTTT.

The J gene is TRBJ1-2, the V gene TRBV29-1; D call uncertain. Per germline, CDR1 SQVTM and CDR2 ANQGSEA. The CDR3 consists of 12 residues. With 7 bases removed from V and 1 base from J, the gap between germline ends came to 10 bases. CDR3 amino acids: CSDGPINYGYTF. The CDR3 nucleotides read TGCAGCGACGGACCGATTAACTATGGCTACACCTTC.

This chain joins TRBV1 and TRBJ2-3. TRBV1 corresponds to a pseudogene. The CDR3 is 15 amino acids. CDR3 loop: CTSSQENRETDTQYF. In nucleotides, the CDR3 is TGCACCAGCAGCCAAGAAAATAGGGAAACAGATACGCAGTATTTT.